These 25 T cell receptor beta chains share one sample of origin, sequenced in a study of preoperative IRX-2 immunotherapy in early breast cancer. The treatment was: preoperative locoregional IRX-2 cytokine immunotherapy. Profiling relied on immunoSEQ multiplex PCR, and the TCRdb table lists in-frame clones only, not all of them. The data show 43,000 or so clones, with approximately 95% seen just once and 1.5% to 2% held by the top ten. Sample: tumor tissue, taken after IRX-2 immunotherapy. The receptors originated from a human donor with breast cancer.

V is TRBV6-4 and J is TRBJ2-1; D possibly corresponds to TRBD2 (5 bases). From germline, CDR1 is MRHNA and CDR2 SNTAGT. V was shortened by 10 bases and J by 6 bases, with 22 bases between the two germline ends. The CDR3 is made up of 15 amino acids. The CDR3 reads CATQGQDLDCNEQFF. The CDR3 nucleotides are TGTGCCACCCAAGGTCAGGACTTGGATTGCAATGAGCAGTTCTTC.

The chain joins TRBV6-6 to TRBJ1-4; possible D gene TRBD1, 5 bases. There are 15 residues in the CDR3. V was pared by 0 bases and J by 8 bases, with 13 bases between. Germline V gives CDR1 MNHNY, CDR2 SVGAGI (reference sequence). The CDR3 region is CASSYSGAGSEKLFF. CDR3 bases: TGTGCCAGCAGTTACTCCGGGGCTGGCTCCGAAAAACTGTTTTTT.

This rearrangement joins TRBV7-9 to TRBJ2-5, with D tentatively TRBD1 (5 bases). Germline V gives CDR1 SEHNR, CDR2 FQNEAQ (reference sequence). CDR3 size: 11 residues. The V and J ends lost 5 bases and 4 bases respectively, with 5 bases between them. The CDR3 protein is CASSTGETQYF. CDR3 bases: TGTGCCAGCAGCACAGGAGAGACCCAGTACTTC. The full variable domain, in which reference TRBV7-9 and TRBJ2-5 provide the parts outside the CDR3, is DTGVSQNPRHKITKRGQNVTFRCDPISEHNRLYWYRQTLGQGPEFLTYFQNEAQLEKSRLLSDRFSAERPKGSFSTLEIQRTEQGDSAMYLCASSTGETQYFGPGTRLLVL.

The genes are TRBV7-2 and TRBJ2-1, with unresolved D. V dropped 4 bases and J dropped 0 bases, with 10 bases sitting between them. Germline CDR1 reads SGHTA; CDR2 reads FQGNSA. This CDR3 comprises 15 residues. The CDR3 loop reads CASSSASSSYNEQFF. DNA of the CDR3: TGTGCCAGCAGCTCGGCTTCAAGCTCCTACAATGAGCAGTTCTTC.

The rearrangement links TRBV28 to TRBJ2-7, with TRBD2 identical over 11 bases. Germline-derived CDR1 and CDR2 are MDHEN and SYDVKM. There are 15 residues in the CDR3. The trim removed 6 bases at V and 2 bases at J, leaving 6 bases unmatched. The CDR3 here is CASRLGTSGTYEQYF. The CDR3 DNA sequence: TGTGCCAGCAGACTCGGGACTAGCGGAACCTACGAGCAGTACTTC.

The J gene is TRBJ1-2, the V gene TRBV15; D might be TRBD1 (5 bases). The CDR3 runs 14 residues. Trimming stripped 0 bases from V and 4 bases from J, with 9 bases between. Germline V gene sequence: CDR1 LNHNV, CDR2 YYDKDF (reference sequence). CDR3 DNA sequence: TGTGCCACCAGCAGAGATGTGGGGGGCTATGGCTACACCTTC. This translates into CATSRDVGGYGYTF.

The V call is TRBV6-5, the J call TRBJ1-2; 8 bases are shared with TRBD1. Germline trimming cut 5 bases from V and 2 bases from J; bases unmatched to any gene: 4. The CDR3 extends over 14 amino acids. Per germline, CDR1 MNHEY and CDR2 SVGAGI. CDR3 loop: CASSRTGRNYGYTF. The CDR3 bases are TGTGCCAGCAGTCGGACAGGGAGAAACTATGGCTACACCTTC.

This clone was seen just once. For the CDR3, the DNA is TGTGCCAGCAGCAAGACAGGGTGGGCGCGCTTAGATACGCAGTATTTT. Its protein product is CASSKTGWARLDTQYF. The chain combines TRBV13 with TRBJ2-3, with 7 bases that match TRBD1. The CDR3 has 16 residues. The junction had 13 bases not matched to a gene; V was cut back by 5 bases and J by 5 bases. Germline V gives CDR1 PRHDT, CDR2 FYEKMQ (reference sequence).

This sequence joins TRBV5-6 and TRBJ2-5, with D uncertain. The length of the CDR3 is 12 residues. CDR1 and CDR2 from the germline V gene are SGHDT and YYEEEE. The V and J ends lost 2 bases and 4 bases respectively, with 6 bases between them. The CDR3 region is CASSFSSETQYF. Written as DNA, the CDR3 is TGTGCCAGCAGCTTCTCCTCAGAGACCCAGTACTTC.

As regards this clone: The identical CDR3 is also encoded by other nucleotide sequences in the sample. CDR3 amino acids: CASSTRGQGGTGELFF. In DNA form, the CDR3 reads TGTGCCAGCTCAACGAGGGGACAGGGAGGCACCGGGGAGCTGTTTTTT. J is TRBJ2-2 and V is TRBV18, with TRBD1 matching 9 bases. The junction had 8 bases not matched to a gene; V was cut back by 5 bases and J by 4 bases. The CDR3 contains 16 residues. Germline assignment: CDR1 KGHSH and CDR2 LQKENI.

The V and J genes are TRBV5-4 and TRBJ1-6; no reliable D call. Germline V gene sequence: CDR1 SGHNT, CDR2 YYREEE (reference sequence). The CDR3 is made up of 12 amino acids. V lost 5 bases and J lost 9, with 9 bases in between. In nucleotides, the CDR3 is TGTGCCAGCAGTCGGCTCGGTTCACCCCTCCACTTT. Protein: CASSRLGSPLHF.

The V and J genes are TRBV28 and TRBJ1-2, with D possibly matching TRBD1 (6 bases). Germline V gene lookup returns CDR1 MDHEN and CDR2 SYDVKM. V was trimmed by 7 bases and J by 8 bases, leaving 17 bases between them. The CDR3 contains 13 residues. CDR3 DNA: TGTGCCAGCACCCAAGGGGGGAGAGGAGGCTACACCTTC. It translates to CASTQGGRGGYTF.

This sequence joins TRBV5-1 and TRBJ2-7; 7 nucleotides align to TRBD2. CDR3 size: 14 residues. After removal of 9 bases from V and 5 bases from J, the junction contained 14 bases not matched to a gene. Germline-derived CDR1 and CDR2 are SGHRS and YFSETQ. The CDR3 loop reads CATASGAIFDEQYF. The CDR3, as DNA: TGCGCCACCGCTAGCGGAGCTATTTTTGACGAGCAGTACTTC. The full variable domain, its missing parts supplied by reference TRBV5-1 and TRBJ2-7, is KAGVTQTPRYLIKTRGQQVTLSCSPISGHRSVSWYQQTPGQGLQFLFEYFSETQRNKGNFPGRFSGRQFSNSRSEMNVSTLELGDSALYLCATASGAIFDEQYFGPGTRLTVT.

The chain employs TRBV4-3 and TRBJ1-1; no firm D call. V was pared by 0 bases and J by 0 bases, with 17 bases between. There are 18 residues in the CDR3. The germline CDR1 and CDR2 sequences are LGHNA and YSLEER. The CDR3 coding sequence is TGCGCCAGCAGCCAAGATCCAGCCCTACAGTGGATGAACACTGAAGCTTTCTTT. It translates to CASSQDPALQWMNTEAFF.

V usage is TRBV5-6 and J usage is TRBJ1-5; possibly TRBD1 for D (6 bases). This CDR3 region has 15 residues. CDR1 and CDR2 from the germline V gene are SGHDT and YYEEEE. V gave up 0 bases and J gave up 5 bases, with 12 bases separating them. CDR3 coding DNA: TGTGCCAGCAGCTTGGTGGGGGCGGGTGATCAGCCCCAGCATTTT. It specifies CASSLVGAGDQPQHF.

The chain has TRBV27 and TRBJ1-6; the D gene is possibly TRBD1 (5 bases). V was trimmed by 6 bases and J by 9 bases, leaving 15 bases between them. This CDR3 is 14 amino acids long. The V gene's germline CDR1 is MNHEY and CDR2 SMNVEV (reference sequence). For the CDR3, the DNA is TGTGCCAGCAGCGACAGTGCCTACACTTCACCCCTCCACTTT. It is translated as CASSDSAYTSPLHF.

The chain recombines TRBV27 with TRBJ2-7; TRBD1 is a possible D gene (6 bases). The CDR3 has 13 amino acids. The V and J ends lost 2 bases and 7 bases respectively, with 12 bases between them. Germline values: CDR1 MNHEY, CDR2 SMNVEV (reference sequence). The CDR3 loop reads CASSLRQGMEQYF. The CDR3 coding sequence is TGTGCCAGCAGTTTAAGGCAGGGGATGGAGCAGTACTTC.

The chain is built from TRBV6-5 and TRBJ1-2; 7 bases fit TRBD1. The CDR3 runs 12 residues. Germline trimming cut 3 bases from V and 7 bases from J; bases unmatched to any gene: 2. CDR1 MNHEY and CDR2 SVGAGI come from the germline V gene. Written as DNA, the CDR3 is TGTGCCAGCAGTTATCAGGGGGGTGGCTACACCTTC. Translated, it gives CASSYQGGGYTF.

To note about this clone: The same CDR3 arises from other DNA sequences in this sample as well. This chain uses TRBV6-5 with TRBJ2-3, with D unresolved. The CDR3 is 13 residues long. V lost 7 bases and J 0 bases, leaving 8 bases between the germline ends. Per germline, CDR1 MNHEY and CDR2 SVGAGI. CDR3 nucleotide sequence: TGTGCCAGCACGGGTGACAGCACAGATACGCAGTATTTT. It specifies CASTGDSTDTQYF.

The V and J genes are TRBV25-1 and TRBJ1-5; D unclear. CDR3 length: 14 residues. Trimming stripped 1 base from V and 4 bases from J, with 8 bases between. From germline, CDR1 is MGHDK and CDR2 SYGVNS. The CDR3 DNA reads as TGTGCCAGCAGTGAATTCGGGGATAATCAGCCCCAGCATTTT. Protein: CASSEFGDNQPQHF.

The chain links TRBV5-1 to TRBJ2-7, with 10 bases lining up with TRBD2. Per germline, CDR1 SGHRS and CDR2 YFSETQ. Trimming took 7 bases from V and 6 from J; bases not matched to a gene: 10. The CDR3 extends over 14 amino acids. The DNA for the CDR3 is TGCGCCAGCGGCCTAGCGGGAGCCTGGGGCGAGCAGTACTTC. Translating it yields CASGLAGAWGEQYF.

V gene TRBV5-1 combines with J gene TRBJ2-5, with a weak D call TRBD2 (6 bases). V dropped 4 bases and J dropped 5 bases, with 18 bases sitting between them. This CDR3 is 15 amino acids long. CDR1 is SGHRS, CDR2 YFSETQ, per germline. The CDR3 DNA follows: TGCGCCAGCAGCCCTTTAGGAGGGCAGCTGGAGACCCAGTACTTC. Translation gives CASSPLGGQLETQYF.

This clone was seen only a few times. J is TRBJ2-7 and V is TRBV4-2; 8 bases agree with TRBD1. The CDR3 totals 17 residues. The V gene's germline CDR1 is LGHNA and CDR2 YNFKEQ. V shed 3 bases and J 6 bases; nucleotides not matched to a gene: 16. The CDR3, as DNA: TGTGCCAGCAGCCAGTCCCCGTACGGACAGGGTAATTCCGAGCAGTACTTC. This translates into CASSQSPYGQGNSEQYF.

V and J are TRBV28 and TRBJ2-1; D is unresolved. V lost 9 bases to trimming and J lost 1 base, with 10 bases between them. CDR1 is MDHEN and CDR2 is SYDVKM in the germline V gene. The CDR3 covers 13 residues. The CDR3 sequence: CASTEISYNEQFF. The CDR3 DNA reads as TGTGCCAGTACCGAAATTTCCTACAATGAGCAGTTCTTC.

The rearrangement links TRBV11-3 to TRBJ2-3; TRBD1 matches 9 bases. CDR1 is SGHNT and CDR2 is YENEEA in the germline V gene. The V and J ends lost 5 bases and 5 bases, in that order; junction bases with no gene match: 5. The CDR3 spans 14 residues. The CDR3 nucleotides are TGTGCCAGCAGCGTACAGGGGGCCGGAGATACGCAGTATTTT. Protein: CASSVQGAGDTQYF. Variable domain in full (rest from reference TRBV11-3 and TRBJ2-3): EAGVVQSPRYKIIEKKQPVAFWCNPISGHNTLYWYLQNLGQGPELLIRYENEEAVDDSQLPKDRFSAERLKGVDSTLKIQPAELGDSAVYLCASSVQGAGDTQYFGPGTRLTVL.